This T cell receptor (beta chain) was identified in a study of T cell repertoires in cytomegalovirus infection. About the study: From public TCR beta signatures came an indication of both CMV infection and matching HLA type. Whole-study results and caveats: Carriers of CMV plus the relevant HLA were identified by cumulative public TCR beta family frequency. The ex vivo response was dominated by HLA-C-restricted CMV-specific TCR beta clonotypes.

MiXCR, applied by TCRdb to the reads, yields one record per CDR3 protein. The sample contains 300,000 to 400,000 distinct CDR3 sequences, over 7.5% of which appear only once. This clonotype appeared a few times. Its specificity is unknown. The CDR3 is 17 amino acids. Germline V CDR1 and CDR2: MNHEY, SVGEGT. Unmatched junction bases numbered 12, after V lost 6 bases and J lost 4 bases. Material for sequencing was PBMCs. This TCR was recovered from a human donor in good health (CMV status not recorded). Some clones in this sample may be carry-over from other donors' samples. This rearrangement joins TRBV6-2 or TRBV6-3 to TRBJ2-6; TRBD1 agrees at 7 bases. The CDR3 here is CASSRDSFRSGANVLTF. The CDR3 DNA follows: TGTGCCAGCAGCCGGGACAGCTTTAGATCCGGGGCCAACGTCCTGACTTTC.